This T cell receptor beta chain was identified during a study of T cell responses to AZD1222 COVID-19 vaccine. Comments on this clone: Its specificity is unknown.

Germline lookup yields CDR1 SGHKS and CDR2 YYEKEE (reference sequence). Trimming removed 2 bases at V and 7 bases at J, with 27 bases between. CDR3 length: 18 residues. Study-wide results and limits: Donors in the cohort were predominantly white British and more often female, and clonal diversity was possibly underestimated.

Method: immunoSEQ multiplex PCR; TCRdb's copy keeps in-frame clones and lacks some. In the table there are 70,000 to 90,000 clones, around 90% of which are singletons. The receptor was derived from an adult in good health. V is TRBV5-5 and J is TRBJ1-1; D may be TRBD1 (6 bases). Sequenced here: peripheral blood, sampled on day 0 of AZD1222 vaccination. CDR3 in DNA: TGTGCCAGCAGCTTAGACGGGCGACAGCGGCAGGGGTCAAATGAAGCTTTCTTT. It specifies CASSLDGRQRQGSNEAFF.